The 29 T cell receptor beta chains below come from one sample, sequenced in a study of CD8+ T cells in alopecia areata. RNA extraction and reverse transcription yielded cDNA as sequencing template. Some clones are missing from TCRdb's copy, which holds only in-frame ones; the method was immunoSEQ multiplex PCR. The top ten clones hold about an eighth of a sample with 160,000 or so clones, roughly 66% of them seen once. This sample comprised CD8+ T cells sorted from blood, obtained at week 0. The receptors come from a human donor with alopecia areata.

The chain employs TRBV5-6 and TRBJ1-5; D uncertain. V dropped 2 bases and J dropped 4 bases, with 7 bases sitting between them. Germline V CDR1 and CDR2: SGHDT, YYEEEE. The CDR3 sequence is 13 residues long. The CDR3: CASSFGENQPQHF. CDR3 DNA sequence: TGTGCCAGCAGCTTTGGAGAAAATCAGCCCCAGCATTTT.

The chain combines TRBV5-6 with TRBJ2-7, with TRBD1 matching over 9 bases. The length of the CDR3 is 13 residues. Per germline, CDR1 SGHDT and CDR2 YYEEEE. The trim removed 4 bases at V and 3 bases at J, leaving 2 bases unmatched. The CDR3 protein is CASSMGQGYEQYF. The CDR3 region has the DNA TGTGCCAGCAGCATGGGACAGGGCTACGAGCAGTACTTC. The full variable domain, rest sourced from reference TRBV5-6 and TRBJ2-7, is DAGVTQSPTHLIKTRGQQVTLRCSPKSGHDTVSWYQQALGQGPQFIFQYYEEEERQRGNFPDRFSGHQFPNYSSELNVNALLLGDSALYLCASSMGQGYEQYFGPGTRLTVT.

V is TRBV18 and J is TRBJ2-3; D might be TRBD1 (6 bases). This CDR3 has 20 residues. Trimming took 0 bases from V and 2 from J, leaving 24 bases between them. Germline V gene lookup returns CDR1 KGHSH and CDR2 LQKENI. The CDR3 sequence: CASSPPVGQSQPGNTDTQYF. The CDR3 DNA reads as TGTGCCAGCTCACCACCGGTGGGACAAAGTCAACCCGGGAACACAGATACGCAGTATTTT. The full variable domain, with the rest looked up from reference TRBV18 and TRBJ2-3, is NAGVMQNPRHLVRRRGQEARLRCSPMKGHSHVYWYRQLPEEGLKFMVYLQKENIIDESGMPKERFSAEFPKEGPSILRIQQVVRGDSAAYFCASSPPVGQSQPGNTDTQYFGPGTRLTVL.

This chain links TRBV29-1 with TRBJ1-1; D call uncertain. The CDR3 length is 14 residues. V was trimmed by 6 bases and J by 0 bases, leaving 14 bases between them. Germline-derived CDR1 and CDR2 are SQVTM and ANQGSEA. For the CDR3, the DNA is TGCAGCGTCCCGCAAGGCGGGGTGAACACTGAAGCTTTCTTT. It translates to CSVPQGGVNTEAFF.

This chain links TRBV4-1 with TRBJ1-1; TRBD1 is a possible D gene (5 bases). This CDR3 is built from 15 residues. Trimming took off 2 bases at V and 10 bases at J, with 20 bases between the two ends. Germline-derived CDR1 and CDR2 are MGHRA and YSYEKL. The CDR3 sequence: CASSQNWGDGSGAFF. The CDR3 DNA is TGCGCCAGCAGCCAAAACTGGGGGGACGGCAGCGGAGCTTTCTTT.

This clone is judged medium-sized (0.01 to 0.1%). The rearrangement uses TRBV12-5 and TRBJ2-5; D is perhaps TRBD1 or TRBD2 (6 bases each). Germline CDR1 LGHNT, CDR2 FRNRAP. V was trimmed by 4 bases and J by 12 bases, leaving 15 bases between them. This CDR3 has 12 residues. The CDR3: CASGSLRGEKYF. CDR3 in DNA: TGTGCTAGTGGTTCCCTGAGGGGGGAGAAGTACTTC.

CDR3 in amino acids: CASSKRGELFF. CDR3 nucleotides: TGCGCCAGCTCCAAACGGGGGGAGCTGTTTTTT. This chain connects TRBV10-2 to TRBJ2-2; D is unclear. The CDR3 contains 11 residues. The germline V and J ends were trimmed by 8 bases and 8 bases, with 9 bases remaining between them. Per the germline V gene, CDR1 is WSHSY and CDR2 is SAAADI.

V is TRBV30 and J is TRBJ1-1; D is ambiguous. CDR3 size: 12 residues. Germline CDR1 and CDR2: GTSNPN and SVGIG (reference sequence). The V end was cut by 1 base, the J end by 7 bases, with 10 bases between. As DNA, the CDR3 is TGTGCCTGGAGTGGGGCAGGAATTGAAGCTTTCTTT. This encodes CAWSGAGIEAFF.

This clone was counted a single time. The chain's CDR3 is CASSQASGSSYEQYF. CDR3 coding DNA: TGCGCCAGCAGCCAAGCCAGTGGAAGCTCCTACGAGCAGTACTTC. The V call is TRBV5-1, the J call TRBJ2-7; D gene uncertain. Germline V gene data show CDR1 as SGHRS and CDR2 as YFSETQ. V lost 4 bases and J lost 0, with 14 bases in between. The CDR3 consists of 15 residues.

This clone was picked up one time. The CDR3 DNA sequence: TGTGCCAGCAGGAGACACCAGAACTCCTACGAGCAGTACTTC. This encodes CASRRHQNSYEQYF. V is TRBV27 and J is TRBJ2-7; D gene uncertain. Deletions cut 6 bases from V and 0 bases from J, with 12 bases between. CDR1 is MNHEY, CDR2 SMNVEV, per germline (reference sequence). The CDR3 extends over 14 amino acids.

The J gene is TRBJ1-2, the V gene TRBV30; D unclear. Trimming took off 3 bases at V and 8 bases at J, with 10 bases between the two ends. The CDR3 is 11 amino acids. Germline CDR1 reads GTSNPN; CDR2 reads SVGIG (reference sequence). The CDR3 bases are TGTGCCTGGAGGAGATCTGGAGGCTACACCTTC. It encodes CAWRRSGGYTF.

The V and J genes are TRBV30 and TRBJ2-2, with 8 bases identical to TRBD1. The trim removed 2 bases at V and 7 bases at J, leaving 9 bases unmatched. CDR3 length: 15 residues. The germline CDR1 and CDR2 sequences are GTSNPN and SVGIG (reference sequence). In DNA, the CDR3 is TGTGCCTGGAGTCCACGACAGGGGTGGAGCGGGGAGCTGTTTTTT. Protein: CAWSPRQGWSGELFF.

J is TRBJ2-5 and V is TRBV7-9; no clear D gene. In germline, CDR1 is SEHNR, CDR2 FQNEAQ (reference sequence). The CDR3 spans 15 residues. The germline V and J ends were trimmed by 0 bases and 3 bases, with 11 bases remaining between them. CDR3 amino acids: CASSLADPREETQYF. CDR3 DNA: TGTGCCAGCAGCTTAGCGGACCCTAGGGAAGAGACCCAGTACTTC.

The chain couples TRBV29-1 to TRBJ1-2, with D perhaps matching TRBD1 (5 bases). Germline V gene data show CDR1 as SQVTM and CDR2 as ANQGSEA. This CDR3 contains 15 residues. Trimming took off 0 bases at V and 1 base at J, with 12 bases between the two ends. In nucleotides, the CDR3 is TGCAGCGTTGAAGATGGGGCAGAGTATAACTATGGCTACACCTTC. Amino acids: CSVEDGAEYNYGYTF.

This rearrangement joins TRBV4-1 to TRBJ2-7; TRBD2 aligns across 8 bases. The CDR3 has 17 residues. J lost 3 bases, V lost 1 base, and 11 bases had no gene match. Looked up from germline, CDR1 is MGHRA and CDR2 is YSYEKL. CDR3 residues: CASSQALGGVTGYEQYF. CDR3 sequence (DNA): TGCGCCAGCAGCCAAGCACTCGGGGGGGTAACTGGCTACGAGCAGTACTTC.

V is TRBV5-6 and J is TRBJ1-5, with D perhaps TRBD1 (6 bases). Trimming removed 0 bases at V and 6 bases at J, with 13 bases between. The CDR3 runs 15 residues. Per the germline V gene, CDR1 is SGHDT and CDR2 is YYEEEE. CDR3: CASSLGRGHAQPQHF. The CDR3 bases are TGTGCCAGCAGCTTGGGGAGGGGACATGCTCAGCCCCAGCATTTT.

The CDR3 nucleotides are TGTGCCAGCAGCTGGGGGACAGAGGGCAATCAGCCCCAGCATTTT. It yields the protein CASSWGTEGNQPQHF. This chain connects TRBV5-6 to TRBJ1-5; 7 positions agree with TRBD1. CDR1 is SGHDT and CDR2 is YYEEEE in the germline V gene. This CDR3 is built from 15 residues. The V segment lost 3 bases and the J segment 2 bases; nucleotides outside the gene matches: 5.

This chain joins TRBV4-1 and TRBJ1-5; no definite D call. Trimming pared 0 bases from V and 4 bases from J, leaving 16 bases between. This CDR3 spans 17 amino acids. The germline V gene has CDR1 MGHRA and CDR2 YSYEKL. As DNA, the CDR3 is TGCGCCAGCAGCCAAGATCTGTCTTTGTCTTCAAATCAGCCCCAGCATTTT. This encodes CASSQDLSLSSNQPQHF.

The V and J genes are TRBV19 and TRBJ2-2; D might be TRBD1 (6 bases). This CDR3 region has 14 residues. Germline values: CDR1 LNHDA, CDR2 SQIVND (reference sequence). Trimming pared 5 bases from V and 6 bases from J, leaving 13 bases between. The CDR3 coding sequence is TGTGCCAGTAGTTCGTCAGGGGTGGCCGGGGAGCTGTTTTTT. This translates into CASSSSGVAGELFF. Full variable domain (outside the CDR3, taken from reference TRBV19 and TRBJ2-2): DGGITQSPKYLFRKEGQNVTLSCEQNLNHDAMYWYRQDPGQGLRLIYYSQIVNDFQKGDIAEGYSVSREKKESFPLTVTSAQKNPTAFYLCASSSSGVAGELFFGEGSRLTVL.

The table lists this clone with a few counts. The CDR3 sequence is CASSLNNEQFF. In DNA, the CDR3 is TGTGCCAGCAGCTTGAACAATGAGCAGTTCTTC. The chain joins TRBV7-6 to TRBJ2-1; unclear D gene. The germline V gene has CDR1 SGHVS and CDR2 FNYEAQ. V was clipped by 3 bases and J by 5 bases, with 2 bases between them. The CDR3 has 11 amino acids.

J is TRBJ1-6 and V is TRBV7-9, with D possibly TRBD1 on 6 matching bases. Trimming pared 4 bases from V and 0 bases from J, leaving 13 bases between. Germline CDR1 SEHNR, CDR2 FQNEAQ (reference sequence). The CDR3 has 17 amino acids. CDR3 DNA sequence: TGTGCCAGCAGCTACGAGGGGGTGAGCTCCTATAATTCACCCCTCCACTTT. It specifies CASSYEGVSSYNSPLHF.

This clone was picked up a small number of times. The chain is built from TRBV29-1 and TRBJ2-7, with D maybe TRBD1 (6 bases). Trimming removed 1 base from V and 2 bases from J, with 9 bases in between. Germline values: CDR1 SQVTM, CDR2 ANQGSEA. The CDR3 has 13 residues. CDR3 sequence (DNA): TGCAGCGTTGAAGGGGACACCCCCTACGAGCAGTACTTC. It encodes CSVEGDTPYEQYF.

Of note for this clone: The identical CDR3 is also encoded by other nucleotide sequences in the sample. CDR3 coding DNA: TGTGCCAGCAGCTCGGCAGGGGGGAATGAGCAGTTCTTC. Translated, it gives CASSSAGGNEQFF. The chain employs TRBV7-9 and TRBJ2-1; maybe TRBD1 (7 bases). The CDR3 sequence is 13 residues long. The germline gives CDR1 SEHNR, CDR2 FQNEAQ (reference sequence). Deletions cut 4 bases from V and 7 bases from J, with 11 bases between.

The chain recombines TRBV5-6 with TRBJ1-4, with D possibly being TRBD1 (6 bases). The ends were cut back, 4 bases at V and 8 bases at J, with 21 bases in the middle. CDR1 and CDR2 from the germline V gene are SGHDT and YYEEEE. There are 16 residues in the CDR3. CDR3 bases: TGTGCCAGCAGCACGGGGACGGGGACAACTGGGGAAAAACTGTTTTTT. As protein: CASSTGTGTTGEKLFF.

The chain combines TRBV4-1 with TRBJ1-1, with a weak D call TRBD1 (6 bases). V was shortened by 3 bases and J by 0 bases, with 11 bases between the two germline ends. Germline CDR1 and CDR2: MGHRA and YSYEKL. This CDR3 comprises 15 residues. This chain's CDR3 is CASSQSTGLNTEAFF. The CDR3 region has the DNA TGCGCCAGCAGCCAGTCAACAGGGTTGAACACTGAAGCTTTCTTT.

The genes are TRBV29-1 and TRBJ2-7; 9 bases align to TRBD1. V gave up 6 bases and J gave up 0 bases; unmatched junction bases: 3. In germline, CDR1 is SQVTM, CDR2 ANQGSEA. This CDR3 contains 13 residues. The CDR3 sequence: CSVRTGDSYEQYF. In DNA form, the CDR3 reads TGCAGCGTGCGGACAGGGGACTCCTACGAGCAGTACTTC.

The V gene is TRBV5-1, the J gene TRBJ2-5, with D unresolved. The CDR3 is 13 residues long. CDR1 SGHRS and CDR2 YFSETQ come from the germline V gene. The ends were cut back, 5 bases at V and 5 bases at J, with 13 bases in the middle. The CDR3 nucleotides read TGCGCCAGCAGTCAAAGTGAGTTGGAGACCCAGTACTTC. It encodes CASSQSELETQYF.

The chain employs TRBV7-9 and TRBJ1-1; no reliable D call. This CDR3 is built from 14 residues. Germline lookup yields CDR1 SEHNR and CDR2 FQNEAQ (reference sequence). V lost 1 base and J lost 1, with 7 bases in between. The CDR3 DNA sequence: TGTGCCAGCAGCTTAGATCTGTGGAACACTGAAGCTTTCTTT. It translates to CASSLDLWNTEAFF.

This clone was counted a few times. The CDR3 region has the DNA TGCGCCAGCAGCCAAGATGTAGGGGCTGAGCAGCCCCAGCATTTT. Translating it yields CASSQDVGAEQPQHF. The chain is built from TRBV4-1 and TRBJ1-5, with a tentative D call TRBD1 (5 bases). The germline CDR1 and CDR2 sequences are MGHRA and YSYEKL. The CDR3 has 15 amino acids. V lost 0 bases and J 7 bases, leaving 13 bases between the germline ends.